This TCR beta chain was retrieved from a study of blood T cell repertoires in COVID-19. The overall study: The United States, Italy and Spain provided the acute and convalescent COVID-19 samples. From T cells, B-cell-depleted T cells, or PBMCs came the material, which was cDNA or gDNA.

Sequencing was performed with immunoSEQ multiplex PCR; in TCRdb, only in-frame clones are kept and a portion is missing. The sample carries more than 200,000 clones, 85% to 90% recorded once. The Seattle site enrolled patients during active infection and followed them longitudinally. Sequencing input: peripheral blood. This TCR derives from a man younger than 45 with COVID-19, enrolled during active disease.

The CDR3 protein is CATRGQSLNYGYTF. The CDR3 DNA sequence: TGTGCCACAAGGGGACAGTCCCTTAACTATGGCTACACCTTC. The V and J genes are TRBV10-3 and TRBJ1-2, with 7 bases aligning to TRBD1. The CDR3 is 14 residues long. After removal of 10 bases from V and 1 base from J, the junction contained 9 bases not matched to a gene. Germline CDR1 ENHRY, CDR2 SYGVKD.